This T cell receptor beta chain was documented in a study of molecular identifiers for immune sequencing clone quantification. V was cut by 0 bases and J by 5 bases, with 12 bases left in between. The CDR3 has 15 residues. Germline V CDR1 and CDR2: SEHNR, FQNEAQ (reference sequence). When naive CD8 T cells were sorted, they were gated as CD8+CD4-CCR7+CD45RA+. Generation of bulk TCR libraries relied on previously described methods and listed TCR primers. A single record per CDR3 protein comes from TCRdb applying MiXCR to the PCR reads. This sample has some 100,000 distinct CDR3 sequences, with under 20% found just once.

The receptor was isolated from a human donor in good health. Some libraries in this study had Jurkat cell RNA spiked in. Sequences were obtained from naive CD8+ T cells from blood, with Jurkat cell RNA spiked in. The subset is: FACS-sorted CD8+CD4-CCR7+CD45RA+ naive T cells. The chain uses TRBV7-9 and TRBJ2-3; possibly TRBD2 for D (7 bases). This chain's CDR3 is CASSLAGGQGDTQYF. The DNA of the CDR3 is TGTGCCAGCAGCTTAGCGGGGGGGCAAGGAGATACGCAGTATTTT.